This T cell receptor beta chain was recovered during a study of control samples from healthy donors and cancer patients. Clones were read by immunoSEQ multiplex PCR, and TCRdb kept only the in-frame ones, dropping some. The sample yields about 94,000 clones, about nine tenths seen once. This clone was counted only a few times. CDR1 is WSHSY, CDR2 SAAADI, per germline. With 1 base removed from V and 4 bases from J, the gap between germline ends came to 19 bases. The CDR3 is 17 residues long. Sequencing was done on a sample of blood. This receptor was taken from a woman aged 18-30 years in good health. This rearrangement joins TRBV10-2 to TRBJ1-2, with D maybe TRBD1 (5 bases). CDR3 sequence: CASSEFGGGAGAYGYTF. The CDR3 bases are TGCGCCAGCAGTGAGTTCGGTGGAGGGGCTGGGGCCTATGGCTACACCTTC.